This TCR beta chain was obtained from a study of control samples from healthy donors and cancer patients (dated by TCRdb to the early 2020s). As to this clone: Its antigen remains undetermined. No base quality information exists; no much larger clone differs at one position.

A distance of 12 bases separates the germline ends of V and J, which lose 6 bases and 4 bases respectively. The germline V gene gives CDR1 as MNHEY and CDR2 as SVGAGI. The CDR3, from cysteine to phenylalanine, totals 13 residues. Solely the CDR3 DNA is kept, with 39 bases framed from the first base. Libraries were built with the immunoSEQ multiplex PCR assay. Sourced from immuneACCESS, this table was stored by TCRdb with only in-frame sequences that have V and J called. A share of the clones is absent; for the studies checked, an unresolved V gene accounts for under half, and the remainder has no known explanation. This sample is represented by fewer than 300,000 clones; over 70% of them were singletons. The top ten constitute roughly 15% of the sample.

This chain is built from TRBV6-5 and TRBJ1-2; a weak D assignment points to TRBD1 (5 bases agree). The sequencing input was PBMCs. The receptor's source is a woman aged 55-69 years with lung cancer. The nucleotide sequence is given as TGTGCCAGCAGCCCCCCGGGGGGCTATGGCTACACCTTC. It specifies CASSPPGGYGYTF.